These 3 T cell receptor beta chains came from one sample sequenced in a study of T cell repertoires in cytomegalovirus infection. Their target antigens are unknown. TCRdb reprocessed the reads via MiXCR and lists one record per CDR3 protein. Among some 940,000 distinct CDR3 sequences listed, approximately 32% were seen once. Specimen: cultured CD8+ T cells from PBMCs, collected from culture after CMV antigen stimulation. These receptors were taken from a human donor in good health (CMV status not recorded). Some clones in this sample may be carry-over from other donors' samples.

This clonotype was counted ten times or more. The V and J genes are TRBV11-3 and TRBJ2-2; TRBD2 matches 13 bases. Germline CDR1 SGHNT, CDR2 YENEEA. The CDR3 runs to 19 residues. The junction had 9 bases not matched to a gene; V was cut back by 4 bases and J by 1 base. CDR3 sequence: CASSSWTSGGPQNTGELFF. DNA of the CDR3: TGTGCCAGCAGCTCCTGGACTAGCGGGGGACCCCAGAACACCGGGGAGCTGTTTTTT. Combining the CDR3 with reference TRBV11-3 and TRBJ2-2 gives the whole variable domain EAGVVQSPRYKIIEKKQPVAFWCNPISGHNTLYWYLQNLGQGPELLIRYENEEAVDDSQLPKDRFSAERLKGVDSTLKIQPAELGDSAVYLCASSSWTSGGPQNTGELFFGEGSRLTVL.

This rearrangement joins TRBV4-3 to TRBJ1-4, with D perhaps matching TRBD1 (5 bases). CDR3 length: 16 residues. V was clipped by 3 bases and J by 3 bases, with 14 bases between them. CDR1 is LGHNA, CDR2 YSLEER, per germline. CDR3 bases: TGCGCCAGCAGCCAGACCGGGGCCGATTCTAATGAAAAACTGTTTTTT. This translates into CASSQTGADSNEKLFF.

This clonotype was picked up a small number of times. This chain connects TRBV15 to TRBJ2-1, with D perhaps TRBD1 (5 bases). V lost 5 bases and J 4 bases, leaving 18 bases between the germline ends. There are 16 residues in the CDR3. Per germline, CDR1 LNHNV and CDR2 YYDKDF (reference sequence). The CDR3 loop reads CATSGRRTKGYNEQFF. The CDR3, as DNA: TGTGCCACCAGCGGGCGTCGCACGAAGGGGTACAATGAGCAGTTCTTC.